These 10 T cell receptor beta chains were sequenced from one sample in a study of long-term antiretroviral therapy in people with HIV. Survey level was the resolution at which the v3.0 immunoSEQ assay ran. Measured with immunoSEQ multiplex PCR; TCRdb has only the in-frame clones, and not every one. The repertoire holds around 30,000 clones, around 82% seen once, with just under 8.5% in the top ten. The sequences come from unsorted PBMCs, collected 3 years after starting antiretroviral therapy. The receptors were sampled from a man aged 35 to 55 with HIV.

This chain joins TRBV5-1 and TRBJ2-3; 12 nucleotides align to TRBD2. Germline-derived CDR1 and CDR2 are SGHRS and YFSETQ. The CDR3 contains 17 residues. V lost 3 bases, J lost 0 bases, and 5 bases stayed unmatched. The CDR3 nucleotides are TGCGCCAGCAGCTGGCCTCTAGCGGGGGGGAGCACAGATACGCAGTATTTT. Its translation is CASSWPLAGGSTDTQYF.

The count of this clone is one. The chain has TRBV9 and TRBJ2-1; TRBD2 matches 8 bases. CDR1 is SGDLS, CDR2 YYNGEE, per germline. The CDR3 loop spans 13 amino acids. After removal of 4 bases from V and 9 bases from J, the junction contained 6 bases not matched to a gene. CDR3 DNA sequence: TGTGCCAGCAGCAGCGGACTAGCTGGTGAGCAGTTCTTC. This encodes CASSSGLAGEQFF.

V usage is TRBV5-1 and J usage is TRBJ2-5, with TRBD1 identical over 11 bases. From germline, CDR1 is SGHRS and CDR2 YFSETQ. V lost 4 bases, J lost 4 bases, and 3 bases stayed unmatched. The CDR3 length is 14 residues. In nucleotides, the CDR3 is TGCGCCAGCAGCCTGGGGACAGGGGGAGAGACCCAGTACTTC. This gives the protein CASSLGTGGETQYF.

The rearrangement joins TRBV7-2 to TRBJ2-1, with D unresolved. V dropped 5 bases and J dropped 6 bases, with 8 bases sitting between them. The CDR3 has 12 residues. Looked up from germline, CDR1 is SGHTA and CDR2 is FQGNSA. The CDR3 region is CASSVPGNEQFF. CDR3 DNA sequence: TGTGCCAGCAGCGTACCGGGCAATGAGCAGTTCTTC.

This sequence joins TRBV4-2 and TRBJ2-3, with D unresolved. The CDR3 is 15 residues long. The germline gives CDR1 LGHNA, CDR2 YNFKEQ. Trimming cost V 0 bases and J 3 bases, with 10 bases left between them. The CDR3 loop is CASSQEVGRTDTQYF. For the CDR3, the DNA is TGTGCCAGCAGCCAAGAGGTAGGACGGACAGATACGCAGTATTTT.

The chain joins TRBV10-2 to TRBJ2-7, with TRBD1 matching 8 bases. The CDR3 is 13 residues long. CDR1 is WSHSY and CDR2 is SAAADI in the germline V gene. Trimming at V came to 7 bases and at J to 3 bases, leaving 5 bases not matched to a gene. The CDR3, as DNA: TGCGCCAGCAAGCAGGGGGCGTTCTACGAGCAGTACTTC. Translated: CASKQGAFYEQYF.

The V and J genes are TRBV19 and TRBJ2-4, with TRBD1 matching over 9 bases. The trim removed 0 bases at V and 2 bases at J, leaving 14 bases unmatched. Germline V gene sequence: CDR1 LNHDA, CDR2 SQIVND (reference sequence). CDR3 size: 20 residues. The CDR3 is CASSIDFGKTGGWTKNIQYF. The CDR3 bases are TGTGCCAGTAGTATAGATTTCGGGAAAACAGGGGGCTGGACCAAAAACATTCAGTACTTC.

The chain carries TRBV11-2 and TRBJ2-2; 11 bases are shared with TRBD1. The length of the CDR3 is 15 residues. With 2 bases clipped from V and 7 bases from J, the junction kept 3 bases outside the gene matches. Germline lookup yields CDR1 SGHAT and CDR2 FQNNGV. CDR3 residues: CASSLWGQGGGELFF. The CDR3 DNA reads as TGTGCCAGCAGCTTATGGGGACAGGGGGGCGGGGAGCTGTTTTTT.

The chain recombines TRBV19 with TRBJ2-1, with 8 bases identical to TRBD2. The length of the CDR3 is 18 residues. Germline CDR1 reads LNHDA; CDR2 reads SQIVND (reference sequence). The ends lost 6 bases at V and 8 bases at J; junction bases unmatched: 21. CDR3 residues: CASSETSGSLSWIDEQFF. CDR3 bases: TGTGCCAGTAGCGAAACTAGCGGTAGTCTCTCTTGGATCGATGAGCAGTTCTTC. Together with reference TRBV19 and TRBJ2-1, the CDR3 gives the full variable domain: DGGITQSPKYLFRKEGQNVTLSCEQNLNHDAMYWYRQDPGQGLRLIYYSQIVNDFQKGDIAEGYSVSREKKESFPLTVTSAQKNPTAFYLCASSETSGSLSWIDEQFFGPGTRLTVL.

This sequence joins TRBV29-1 and TRBJ2-5; D is perhaps TRBD1 (5 bases). The germline CDR1 and CDR2 sequences are SQVTM and ANQGSEA. The CDR3 extends over 12 amino acids. The germline V and J ends were trimmed by 5 bases and 2 bases, with 9 bases remaining between them. CDR3 nucleotides: TGCAGCGTTTCGGACAATCAAGAGACCCAGTACTTC. It specifies CSVSDNQETQYF.